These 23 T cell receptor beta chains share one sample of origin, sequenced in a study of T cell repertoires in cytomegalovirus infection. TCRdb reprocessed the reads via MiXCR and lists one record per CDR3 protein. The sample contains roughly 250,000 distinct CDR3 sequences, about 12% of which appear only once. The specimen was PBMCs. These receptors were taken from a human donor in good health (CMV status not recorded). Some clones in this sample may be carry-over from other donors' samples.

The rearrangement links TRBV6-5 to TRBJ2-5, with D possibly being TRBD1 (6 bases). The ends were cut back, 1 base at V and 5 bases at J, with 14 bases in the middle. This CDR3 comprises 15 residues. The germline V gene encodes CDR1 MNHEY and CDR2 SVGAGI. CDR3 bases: TGTGCCAGCAGTTACTTCCTGACAGGATCGGAGACCCAGTACTTC. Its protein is CASSYFLTGSETQYF.

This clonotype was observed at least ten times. For the CDR3, the DNA is TGTGCCAGCAGTTTTGCCGGGACAGGGACCGCTGAAGCTTTCTTT. It is translated as CASSFAGTGTAEAFF. The genes are TRBV6-1 and TRBJ1-1; 9 positions match TRBD1. The ends lost 5 bases at V and 6 bases at J; junction bases unmatched: 10. The V gene's germline CDR1 is MNHNS and CDR2 SASEGT. The CDR3 is made up of 15 amino acids.

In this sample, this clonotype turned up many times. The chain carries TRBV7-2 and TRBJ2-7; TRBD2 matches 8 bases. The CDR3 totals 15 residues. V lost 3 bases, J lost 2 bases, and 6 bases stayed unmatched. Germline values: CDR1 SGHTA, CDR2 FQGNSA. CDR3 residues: CASSLVPAGAYEQYF. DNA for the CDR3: TGTGCCAGCAGCTTGGTCCCAGCGGGGGCCTACGAGCAGTACTTC. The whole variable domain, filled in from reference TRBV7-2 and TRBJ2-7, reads GAGVSQSPSNKVTEKGKDVELRCDPISGHTALYWYRQSLGQGLEFLIYFQGNSAPDKSGLPSDRFSAERTGGSVSTLTIQRTQQEDSAVYLCASSLVPAGAYEQYFGPGTRLTVT.

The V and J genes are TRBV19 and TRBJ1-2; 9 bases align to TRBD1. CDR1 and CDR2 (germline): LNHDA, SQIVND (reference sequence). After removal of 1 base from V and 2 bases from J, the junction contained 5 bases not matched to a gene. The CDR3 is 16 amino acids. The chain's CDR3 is CASSIADRGFNYGYTF. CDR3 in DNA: TGTGCCAGTAGTATAGCGGACAGGGGTTTCAACTATGGCTACACCTTC.

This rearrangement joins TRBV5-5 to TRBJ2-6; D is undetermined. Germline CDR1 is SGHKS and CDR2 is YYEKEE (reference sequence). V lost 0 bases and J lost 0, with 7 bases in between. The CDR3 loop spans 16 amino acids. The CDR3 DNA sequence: TGTGCCAGCAGCTTGGTTGTATACTCTGGGGCCAACGTCCTGACTTTC. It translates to CASSLVVYSGANVLTF.

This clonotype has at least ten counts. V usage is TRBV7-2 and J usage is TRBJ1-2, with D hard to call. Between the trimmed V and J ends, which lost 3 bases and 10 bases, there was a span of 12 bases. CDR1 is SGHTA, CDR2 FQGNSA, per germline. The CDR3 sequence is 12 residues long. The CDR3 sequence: CASSFNSGPYTF. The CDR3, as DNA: TGTGCCAGCAGCTTCAACTCCGGCCCCTACACCTTC.

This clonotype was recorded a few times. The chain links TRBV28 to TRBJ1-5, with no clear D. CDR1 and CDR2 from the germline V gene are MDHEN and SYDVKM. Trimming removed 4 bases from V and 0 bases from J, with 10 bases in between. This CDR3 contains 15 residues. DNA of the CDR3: TGTGCCAGCAGTTCTCAGATTGATAGCAATCAGCCCCAGCATTTT. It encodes CASSSQIDSNQPQHF.

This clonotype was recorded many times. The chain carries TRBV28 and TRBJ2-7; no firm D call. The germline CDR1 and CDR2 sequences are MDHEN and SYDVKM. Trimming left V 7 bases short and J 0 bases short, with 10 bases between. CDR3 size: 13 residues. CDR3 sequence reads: CASIGGASYEQYF. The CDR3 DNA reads TGTGCCAGCATCGGTGGCGCCTCCTACGAGCAGTACTTC.

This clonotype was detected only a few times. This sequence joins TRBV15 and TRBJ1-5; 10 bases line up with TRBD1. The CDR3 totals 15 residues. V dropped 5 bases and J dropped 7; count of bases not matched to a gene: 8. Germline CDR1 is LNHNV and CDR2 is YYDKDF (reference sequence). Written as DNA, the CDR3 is TGTGCCACCAGCTCTTGGGACAGGGGAGGCCAGCCCCAGCATTTT. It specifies CATSSWDRGGQPQHF.

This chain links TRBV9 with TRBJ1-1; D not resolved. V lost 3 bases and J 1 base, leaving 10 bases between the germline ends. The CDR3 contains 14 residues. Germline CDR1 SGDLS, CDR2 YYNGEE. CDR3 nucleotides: TGTGCCAGCAGCGAAGGAGATACGAACACTGAAGCTTTCTTT. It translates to CASSEGDTNTEAFF.

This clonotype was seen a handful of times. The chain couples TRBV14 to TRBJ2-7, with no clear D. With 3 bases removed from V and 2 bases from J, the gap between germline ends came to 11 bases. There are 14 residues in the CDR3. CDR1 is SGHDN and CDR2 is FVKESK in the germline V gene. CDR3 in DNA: TGTGCCAGCAGCCAGTATGGAACTACCTACGAGCAGTACTTC. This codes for CASSQYGTTYEQYF.

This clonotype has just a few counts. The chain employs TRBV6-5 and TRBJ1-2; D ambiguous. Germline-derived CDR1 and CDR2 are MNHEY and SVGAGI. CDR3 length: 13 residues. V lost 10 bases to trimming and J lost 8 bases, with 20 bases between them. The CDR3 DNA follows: TGTGCCACCACGGGAGGAGCGGTTGGAGGCTACACCTTC. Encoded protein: CATTGGAVGGYTF.

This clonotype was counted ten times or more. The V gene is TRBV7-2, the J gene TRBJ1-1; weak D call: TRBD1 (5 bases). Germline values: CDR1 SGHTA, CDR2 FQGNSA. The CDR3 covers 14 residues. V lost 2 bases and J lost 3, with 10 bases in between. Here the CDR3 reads CASSLTRDYTEAFF. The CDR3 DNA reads TGTGCCAGCAGCTTAACCCGGGACTACACTGAAGCTTTCTTT.

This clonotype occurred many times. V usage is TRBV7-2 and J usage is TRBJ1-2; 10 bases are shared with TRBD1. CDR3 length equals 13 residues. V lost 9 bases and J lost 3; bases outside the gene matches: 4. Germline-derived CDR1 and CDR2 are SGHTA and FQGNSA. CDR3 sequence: CASTDRGHYGYTF. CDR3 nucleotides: TGTGCCAGTACCGACAGGGGGCACTATGGCTACACCTTC.

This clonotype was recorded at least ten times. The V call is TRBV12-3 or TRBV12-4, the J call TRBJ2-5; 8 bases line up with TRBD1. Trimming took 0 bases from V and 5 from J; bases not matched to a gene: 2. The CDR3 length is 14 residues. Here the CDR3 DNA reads TGTGCCAGCAGTTTAGCACAGGGGGGCGAGACCCAGTACTTC. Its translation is CASSLAQGGETQYF.

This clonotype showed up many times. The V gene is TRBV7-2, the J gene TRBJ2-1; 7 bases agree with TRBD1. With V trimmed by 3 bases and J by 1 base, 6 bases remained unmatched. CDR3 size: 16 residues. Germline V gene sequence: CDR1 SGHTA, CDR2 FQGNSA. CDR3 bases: TGTGCCAGCAGCTTTACAGGGGACACTTCCTACAATGAGCAGTTCTTC. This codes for CASSFTGDTSYNEQFF.

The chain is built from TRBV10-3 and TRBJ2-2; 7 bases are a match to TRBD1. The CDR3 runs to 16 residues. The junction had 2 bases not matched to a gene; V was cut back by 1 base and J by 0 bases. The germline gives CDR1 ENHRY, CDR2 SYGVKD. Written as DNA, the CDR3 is TGTGCCATCAGTGAGTACAGGGGCACGAACACCGGGGAGCTGTTTTTT. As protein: CAISEYRGTNTGELFF.

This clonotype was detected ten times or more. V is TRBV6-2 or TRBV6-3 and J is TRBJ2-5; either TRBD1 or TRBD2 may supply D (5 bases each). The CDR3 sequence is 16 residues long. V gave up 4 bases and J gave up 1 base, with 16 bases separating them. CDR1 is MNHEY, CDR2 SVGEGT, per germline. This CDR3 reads CASSWIRGALQETQYF. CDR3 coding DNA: TGTGCCAGCAGTTGGATCCGAGGGGCCCTCCAAGAGACCCAGTACTTC.

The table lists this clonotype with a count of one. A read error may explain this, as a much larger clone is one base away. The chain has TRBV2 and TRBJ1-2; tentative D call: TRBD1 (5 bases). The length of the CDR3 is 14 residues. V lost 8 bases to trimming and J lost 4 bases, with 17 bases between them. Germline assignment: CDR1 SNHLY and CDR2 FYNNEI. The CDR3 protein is CASARGSPFYGYTF. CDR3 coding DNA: TGTGCCAGCGCTAGGGGCAGCCCGTTCTATGGCTACACCTTC.

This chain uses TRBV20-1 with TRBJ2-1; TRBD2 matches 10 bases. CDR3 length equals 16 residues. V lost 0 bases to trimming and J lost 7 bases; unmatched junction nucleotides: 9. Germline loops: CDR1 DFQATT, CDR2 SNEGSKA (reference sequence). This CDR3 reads CSARDPQRGGRNEQFF. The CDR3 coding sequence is TGCAGTGCTAGAGATCCTCAGCGGGGGGGCAGGAATGAGCAGTTCTTC.

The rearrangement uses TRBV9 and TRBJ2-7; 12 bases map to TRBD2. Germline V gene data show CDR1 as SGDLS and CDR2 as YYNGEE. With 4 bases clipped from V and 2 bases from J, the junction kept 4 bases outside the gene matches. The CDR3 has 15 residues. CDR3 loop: CASSPGLAGPYEQYF. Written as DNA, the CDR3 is TGTGCCAGCAGCCCGGGACTAGCGGGCCCCTACGAGCAGTACTTC.

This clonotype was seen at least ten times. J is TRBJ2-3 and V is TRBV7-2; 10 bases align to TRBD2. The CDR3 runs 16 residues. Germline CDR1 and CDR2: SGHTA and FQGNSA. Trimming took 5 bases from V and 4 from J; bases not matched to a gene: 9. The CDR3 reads CASSALAGAAADTQYF. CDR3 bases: TGTGCCAGCAGCGCGCTAGCGGGGGCGGCTGCAGATACGCAGTATTTT.

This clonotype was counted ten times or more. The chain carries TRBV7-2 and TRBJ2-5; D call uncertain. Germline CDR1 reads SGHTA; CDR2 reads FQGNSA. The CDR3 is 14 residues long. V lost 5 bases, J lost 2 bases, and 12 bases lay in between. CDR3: CASSRKEWQETQYF. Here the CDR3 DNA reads TGTGCCAGCAGCCGAAAAGAATGGCAAGAGACCCAGTACTTC.